This T cell receptor beta chain was sequenced in a study of T cells after yellow fever vaccination. In TCRdb, the 5' RACE reads were re-called with MiXCR into one record per CDR3 protein. The top ten clones hold 3.2% of a sample with 200,000 to 250,000 distinct CDR3 sequences, around 3.1% of them seen once. This clonotype was counted ten times or more. The clonotype was recovered from a man younger than 35 who received the YFV17D yellow fever vaccine. Source: CD4+ T cells sorted from PBMCs, taken 10 days after the yellow fever booster vaccination.

CDR3 sequence reads: CASSVGGGGETQYF. CDR3 sequence (DNA): TGTGCCAGCAGCGTAGGGGGGGGCGGAGAGACCCAGTACTTC. V gene TRBV9 combines with J gene TRBJ2-5; TRBD2 might be the D (7 bases). Germline CDR1 SGDLS, CDR2 YYNGEE. This CDR3 contains 14 residues. Between the trimmed V and J ends, which lost 0 bases and 4 bases, there was a span of 10 bases.